One and the same sample provided the 16 T cell receptor beta chains below, sequenced in a study of patients and donors after allogeneic stem cell transplantation. TCRdb reanalysed the RT-PCR reads using MiXCR and keeps one entry per CDR3 protein. The repertoire holds about 200,000 distinct CDR3 sequences, with 38% as singletons. The material sequenced was blood, either unsorted or a sorted T cell fraction (not recorded which). The receptor set was obtained from a human donor who was either an allogeneic HSCT recipient or a stem cell or donor lymphocyte infusion donor (not recorded which). It is not recorded whose cells these are; they may come from a transplant donor.

CDR3 in amino acids: CASSSPGRGGSTGELFF. The CDR3 coding sequence is TGTGCCAGCAGTTCCCCGGGGCGGGGGGGTAGCACCGGGGAGCTGTTTTTT. V usage is TRBV28 and J usage is TRBJ2-2; 9 nucleotides align to TRBD2. Germline V lookup: CDR1 MDHEN, CDR2 SYDVKM. CDR3 length: 17 residues. Germline trimming cut 4 bases from V and 4 bases from J; bases unmatched to any gene: 10.

This clonotype was counted a single time. This chain links TRBV4-2 with TRBJ2-4; perhaps TRBD1 as D (6 bases). V was shortened by 1 base and J by 8 bases, with 30 bases between the two germline ends. Germline V gene lookup returns CDR1 LGHNA and CDR2 YNFKEQ. The CDR3 sequence is 20 residues long. The CDR3 loop is CASSQGAIQGSSSGWDIQYF. Here the CDR3 DNA reads TGTGCCAGCAGCCAAGGGGCTATACAGGGAAGTTCTAGTGGATGGGACATTCAGTACTTC.

The V gene is TRBV6-6, the J gene TRBJ1-5, with D perhaps matching TRBD1 (5 bases). This CDR3 is built from 13 residues. V was clipped by 7 bases and J by 2 bases, with 9 bases between them. The germline CDR1 and CDR2 sequences are MNHNY and SVGAGI (reference sequence). Written as DNA, the CDR3 is TGTGCCAGCAAGCAGGGAGGCAATCAGCCCCAGCATTTT. Residues: CASKQGGNQPQHF.

V and J are TRBV24-1 and TRBJ2-2; D uncertain. V lost 7 bases to trimming and J lost 8 bases, with 13 bases between them. Per the germline V gene, CDR1 is KGHDR and CDR2 is SFDVKD. The CDR3 loop spans 13 amino acids. Here the CDR3 DNA reads TGTGCCACCAGGCCCAGTCTTGGAGGGGAGCTGTTTTTT. It encodes CATRPSLGGELFF.

This clonotype was counted between two and nine times. This chain uses TRBV29-1 with TRBJ2-3, with D perhaps matching TRBD1 or TRBD2 (5 bases each). CDR3 length equals 13 residues. Germline CDR1 and CDR2: SQVTM and ANQGSEA. Trimming removed 5 bases at V and 3 bases at J, with 12 bases between. The DNA for the CDR3 is TGCAGCGTTCGGTCTGAGGGGACAGATACGCAGTATTTT. As protein: CSVRSEGTDTQYF.

This chain joins TRBV3-1 and TRBJ1-1; D unclear. The length of the CDR3 is 13 residues. V lost 6 bases, J lost 4 bases, and 12 bases lay in between. Germline loops: CDR1 LGHDT, CDR2 YNNKEL (reference sequence). DNA for the CDR3: TGTGCCAGCAGTCGTCGAGGCGGCACTGAAGCTTTCTTT. It is translated as CASSRRGGTEAFF. Looking up the rest from reference TRBV3-1 and TRBJ1-1 gives the full variable domain: DTAVSQTPKYLVTQMGNDKSIKCEQNLGHDTMYWYKQDSKKFLKIMFSYNNKELIINETVPNRFSPKSPDKAHLNLHINSLELGDSAVYFCASSRRGGTEAFFGQGTRLTVV.

The chain recombines TRBV10-3 with TRBJ1-6; 9 bases line up with TRBD1. Germline CDR1 reads ENHRY; CDR2 reads SYGVKD. Trimming took 4 bases from V and 2 from J; bases not matched to a gene: 6. There are 17 residues in the CDR3. As DNA, the CDR3 is TGTGCCATCAGTGGGGGACAGGGAACAACCTATAATTCACCCCTCCACTTT. As protein: CAISGGQGTTYNSPLHF.

This clonotype appeared a few times. This chain links TRBV5-1 with TRBJ1-1, with 9 bases identical to TRBD1. With 3 bases clipped from V and 0 bases from J, the junction kept 9 bases outside the gene matches. Germline V lookup: CDR1 SGHRS, CDR2 YFSETQ. This CDR3 comprises 17 residues. CDR3 in amino acids: CASSSTGGTTMNTEAFF. Written as DNA, the CDR3 is TGCGCCAGCAGCTCTACAGGGGGCACCACCATGAACACTGAAGCTTTCTTT.

This chain joins TRBV4-1 and TRBJ2-7; unclear D gene. Trimming took off 4 bases at V and 3 bases at J, with 13 bases between the two ends. Germline V CDR1 and CDR2: MGHRA, YSYEKL. The CDR3 contains 14 residues. The CDR3 region has the DNA TGCGCCAGCAGCCCTGGTGGTTCTCTCTACGAGCAGTACTTC. Protein sequence: CASSPGGSLYEQYF.

Only a few counts were recorded for this clonotype. This chain connects TRBV18 to TRBJ2-3; 12 positions match TRBD2. Germline CDR1 is KGHSH and CDR2 is LQKENI. Trimming at V came to 3 bases and at J to 4 bases, leaving 8 bases not matched to a gene. CDR3 length: 17 residues. In nucleotides, the CDR3 is TGTGCCAGCTCACCGCTGATTCTAGCGGGGGGGCCAGATACGCAGTATTTT. Translated: CASSPLILAGGPDTQYF.

This clonotype showed up just a few times. This sequence joins TRBV28 and TRBJ1-4; D unresolved. V was shortened by 5 bases and J by 5 bases, with 18 bases between the two germline ends. The CDR3 runs to 16 residues. Germline V gene sequence: CDR1 MDHEN, CDR2 SYDVKM. This chain's CDR3 is CASSLPGRRINEKLFF. CDR3 bases: TGTGCCAGCAGTCTCCCCGGACGGAGAATCAATGAAAAACTGTTTTTT.

In its sample, this clonotype was seen a few times. The chain has TRBV29-1 and TRBJ1-3; weak D call: TRBD1 (5 bases). CDR3 length: 14 residues. Looked up from germline, CDR1 is SQVTM and CDR2 is ANQGSEA. With 4 bases removed from V and 4 bases from J, the gap between germline ends came to 14 bases. CDR3 in DNA: TGCAGCGTTGTGGGCCCAGGGTTGGGAAACACCATATATTTT. It yields the protein CSVVGPGLGNTIYF. Full variable domain (rest looked up from reference TRBV29-1 and TRBJ1-3): SAVISQKPSRDICQRGTSLTIQCQVDSQVTMMFWYRQQPGQSLTLIATANQGSEATYESGFVIDKFPISRPNLTFSTLTVSNMSPEDSSIYLCSVVGPGLGNTIYFGEGSWLTVV.

This clonotype has only a few counts. CDR3 nucleotide sequence: TGCAGCACACTCCGGGACAGAGACTATGGCTACACCTTC. Residues: CSTLRDRDYGYTF. The chain is built from TRBV29-1 and TRBJ1-2; TRBD1 aligns across 7 bases. Looked up from germline, CDR1 is SQVTM and CDR2 is ANQGSEA. V dropped 8 bases and J dropped 3; count of bases not matched to a gene: 9. This CDR3 comprises 13 residues. The whole variable domain, remainder taken from reference TRBV29-1 and TRBJ1-2, is SAVISQKPSRDICQRGTSLTIQCQVDSQVTMMFWYRQQPGQSLTLIATANQGSEATYESGFVIDKFPISRPNLTFSTLTVSNMSPEDSSIYLCSTLRDRDYGYTFGSGTRLTVV.

This clonotype has just a few counts. This chain links TRBV20-1 with TRBJ2-1, with TRBD2 as a possible D gene (6 bases). This CDR3 is built from 14 residues. V was cut by 3 bases and J by 9 bases, with 18 bases left in between. Germline CDR1 is DFQATT and CDR2 is SNEGSKA (reference sequence). The CDR3, as DNA: TGCAGTGCTAGGGGGGACTGGGGACTGGGTGAGCAGTTCTTC. Encoded protein: CSARGDWGLGEQFF.

The chain has TRBV21-1 and TRBJ2-5; TRBD1 is the table's D call and was not checked against the DNA. TRBV21-1 is a listed pseudogene. The CDR3 has 17 amino acids. CDR3 residues: CASSNFPTTGGLGTQYF. CDR3 nucleotide sequence: TGTGCCAGCAGCAATTTCCCGACGACAGGCGGACTGGGGACCCAGTACTTC.

V usage is TRBV4-2 and J usage is TRBJ1-3; no firm D call. This CDR3 has 15 residues. The ends were cut back, 0 bases at V and 0 bases at J, with 6 bases in the middle. Germline V gene lookup returns CDR1 LGHNA and CDR2 YNFKEQ. This CDR3 is CASSQDALSGNTIYF. The CDR3 nucleotides are TGTGCCAGCAGCCAAGATGCTCTCTCTGGAAACACCATATATTTT.